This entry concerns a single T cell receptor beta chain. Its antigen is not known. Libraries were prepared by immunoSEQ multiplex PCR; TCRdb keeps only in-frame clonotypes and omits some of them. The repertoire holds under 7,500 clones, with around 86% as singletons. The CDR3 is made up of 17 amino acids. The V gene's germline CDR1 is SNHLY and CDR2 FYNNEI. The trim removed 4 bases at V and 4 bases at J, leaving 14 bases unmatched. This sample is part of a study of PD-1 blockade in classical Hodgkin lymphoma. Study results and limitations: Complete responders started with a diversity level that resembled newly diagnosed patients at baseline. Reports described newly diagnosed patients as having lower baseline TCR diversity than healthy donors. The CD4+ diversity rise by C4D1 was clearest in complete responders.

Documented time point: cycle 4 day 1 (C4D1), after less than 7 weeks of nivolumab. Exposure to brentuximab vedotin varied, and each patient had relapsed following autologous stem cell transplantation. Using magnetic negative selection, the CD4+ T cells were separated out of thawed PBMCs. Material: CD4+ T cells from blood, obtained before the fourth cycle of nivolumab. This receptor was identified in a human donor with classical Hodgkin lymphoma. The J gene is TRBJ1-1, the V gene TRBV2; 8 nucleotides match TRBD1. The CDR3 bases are TGTGCCAGCAGTGTGGACAGGGTACGGGGGTATAGCACTGAAGCTTTCTTT. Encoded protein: CASSVDRVRGYSTEAFF.